This T cell receptor beta chain came from a study of OX40 agonist ivuxolimab in advanced cancers. The wider study: Patients received ivuxolimab, an agonistic anti-OX40 (CD134) antibody. Patients enrolled in dose escalation were diagnosed with hepatocellular carcinoma, melanoma, renal cell or head and neck cancer.

On cycle 4 day 1 and cycle 7 day 1, as well as at baseline, blood was sampled. Germline loops: CDR1 MDHEN, CDR2 SYDVKM. There are 18 residues in the CDR3. J lost 3 bases, V lost 7 bases, and 16 bases had no gene match. The data were produced by immunoSEQ multiplex PCR, yet TCRdb's version contains in-frame clones alone and is incomplete. The sample includes about 43,000 clones, approximately 84% seen only once; the top ten take 14% to 15%. This chain links TRBV28 with TRBJ2-5, with 11 bases fitting TRBD2. Sequencing used CD4+ or CD8+ T cells sorted from blood, obtained in a trial of the OX40 agonist ivuxolimab. The receptor was isolated from an adult with an advanced solid tumor such as melanoma, head and neck, liver or kidney cancer. Here the CDR3 DNA reads TGTGCCAGCACCATAAGCCCCCTAGCGGGAGGTCTTGAAGAGACCCAGTACTTC. Translating gives CASTISPLAGGLEETQYF. The variable domain in full, with the rest retrieved from reference TRBV28 and TRBJ2-5, is DVKVTQSSRYLVKRTGEKVFLECVQDMDHENMFWYRQDPGLGLRLIYFSYDVKMKEKGDIPEGYSVSREKKERFSLILESASTNQTSMYLCASTISPLAGGLEETQYFGPGTRLLVL.